The rows below give T cell receptor beta chains drawn from one sample of a study of blood T cell repertoires in COVID-19. TCRdb keeps only in-frame clones here, not all; method: immunoSEQ multiplex PCR. The sample consists of some 270,000 clones, approximately 90% of them appearing once. The sequenced material came from peripheral blood. Source of these receptors: a man aged 30 to 45 with acute or convalescent COVID-19. CDR3s include the opening cysteine and the closing phenylalanine or tryptophan.

cdr3_aa: CASIRAGAEKLFF
v_call: TRBV28
j_call: TRBJ1-4
cdr3_length: 13

cdr3_aa: CASSFPPLTDTQYF
v_call: TRBV28
j_call: TRBJ2-3
cdr3_length: 14

cdr3_aa: CASSPGGQGTFGEQFF
v_call: TRBV7-2
j_call: TRBJ2-1
cdr3_length: 16

cdr3_aa: CAWTQPGTGVFEQFF
v_call: TRBV30
j_call: TRBJ2-1
cdr3_length: 15

cdr3_aa: CASSLNGGAEAFF
v_call: TRBV5-1
j_call: TRBJ1-1
cdr3_length: 13

cdr3_aa: CASRGFGNTDTQYF
v_call: TRBV6-5
j_call: TRBJ2-3
cdr3_length: 14

cdr3_aa: CASSEDRGGNQPQHF
v_call: TRBV19
j_call: TRBJ1-5
cdr3_length: 15

cdr3_aa: CASSFFDRGHGYTF
v_call: TRBV5-4
j_call: TRBJ1-2
cdr3_length: 14

cdr3_aa: CASSQEGTGSWRTEAFF
v_call: TRBV4-1
j_call: TRBJ1-1
cdr3_length: 17

cdr3_aa: CASSLAEFSTDTQYF
v_call: TRBV28
j_call: TRBJ2-3
cdr3_length: 15

cdr3_aa: CASSQVPGSSYNEQFF
v_call: TRBV4-2
j_call: TRBJ2-1
cdr3_length: 16

cdr3_aa: CASSSRVFHGNTIYF
v_call: TRBV28
j_call: TRBJ1-3
cdr3_length: 15

cdr3_aa: CASSGTVSYNEQFF
v_call: TRBV10-2
j_call: TRBJ2-1
cdr3_length: 14

cdr3_aa: CSVFQGVDDEQFF
v_call: TRBV29-1
j_call: TRBJ2-1
cdr3_length: 13

cdr3_aa: CASSVVSGTGGRNTEAFF
v_call: TRBV9
j_call: TRBJ1-1
cdr3_length: 18

cdr3_aa: CAWSTSTVYNEKLFF
v_call: TRBV30
j_call: TRBJ1-4
cdr3_length: 15